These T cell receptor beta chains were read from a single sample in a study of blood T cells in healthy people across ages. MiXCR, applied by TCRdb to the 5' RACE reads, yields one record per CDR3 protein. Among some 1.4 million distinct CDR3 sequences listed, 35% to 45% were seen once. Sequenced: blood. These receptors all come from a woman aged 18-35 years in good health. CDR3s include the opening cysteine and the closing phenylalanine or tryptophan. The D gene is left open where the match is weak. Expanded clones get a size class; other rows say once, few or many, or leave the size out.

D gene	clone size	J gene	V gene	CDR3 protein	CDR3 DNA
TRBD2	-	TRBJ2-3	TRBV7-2	CASSLNGGATDTQYF	TGTGCCAGCAGCTTAAACGGGGGGGCCACCGATACGCAGTATTTT
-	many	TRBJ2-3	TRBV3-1	CASSQSGDTQYF	TGTGCCAGCAGCCAAAGTGGTGATACGCAGTATTTT
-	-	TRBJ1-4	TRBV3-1	CASSQDFSGSTNEKLFF	TGTGCCAGCAGCCAAGATTTTTCGGGGTCTACTAATGAAAAACTGTTTTTT
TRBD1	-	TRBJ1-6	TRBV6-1	CASSRTGEDSPLHF	TGTGCCAGCAGCCGAACAGGGGAGGATTCACCCCTCCACTTT
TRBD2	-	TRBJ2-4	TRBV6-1	CASSEAGGGAKNIQYF	TGTGCCAGCAGTGAAGCGGGGGGGGGTGCCAAAAACATTCAGTACTTC
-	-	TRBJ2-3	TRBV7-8	CASSLIPAGAQYF	TGTGCCAGCAGCTTAATCCCCGCCGGGGCGCAGTATTTT
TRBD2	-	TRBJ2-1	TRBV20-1	CSARRTSGGGPLYNEQFF	TGCAGTGCTAGGCGGACTAGCGGGGGGGGGCCCCTTTACAATGAGCAGTTCTTC
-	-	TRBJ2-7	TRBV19	CASSIDSVSSYNEQYF	TGTGCCAGTAGTATAGACTCGGTTAGCTCCTACAATGAGCAGTACTTC
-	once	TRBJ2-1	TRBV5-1	CASSLTNDSYNEQFF	TGCGCCAGCAGCTTGACTAACGACTCCTACAATGAGCAGTTCTTC
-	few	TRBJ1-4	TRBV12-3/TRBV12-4	CASSFDTTNEKLFF	TGTGCCAGCAGTTTCGACACAACTAATGAAAAACTGTTTTTT
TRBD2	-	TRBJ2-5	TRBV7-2	CASSLVQGLGEETQYF	TGTGCCAGCAGCTTAGTTCAGGGACTAGGTGAAGAGACCCAGTACTTC
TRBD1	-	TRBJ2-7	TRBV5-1	CASSLGGTVNDEQYF	TGCGCCAGCAGCTTGGGGGGGACAGTCAACGACGAGCAGTACTTC
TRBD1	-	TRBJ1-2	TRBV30	CAWSGQGWDGYTF	TGTGCCTGGAGCGGACAGGGATGGGATGGCTACACCTTC
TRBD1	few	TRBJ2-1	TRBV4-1	CASSQGVIGQGGYNEQFF	TGCGCCAGCAGCCAAGGGGTCATCGGACAGGGGGGCTACAATGAGCAGTTCTTC
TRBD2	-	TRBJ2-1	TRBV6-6	CACSYSKPPGGKNEQFF	TGTGCCTGCAGTTACTCGAAACCCCCGGGAGGAAAAAATGAGCAGTTCTTC
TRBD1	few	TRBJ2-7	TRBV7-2	CASSLTRQGASTYEQYF	TGTGCCAGCAGCTTAACTCGACAGGGCGCAAGTACCTACGAGCAGTACTTC
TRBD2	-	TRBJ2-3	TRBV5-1	CASSGWDRGADTQYF	TGCGCCAGCAGCGGATGGGACCGGGGGGCAGATACGCAGTATTTT
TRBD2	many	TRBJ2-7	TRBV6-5	CASSDKAGFSYEQYF	TGTGCCAGCAGTGATAAAGCGGGATTCTCCTACGAGCAGTACTTC
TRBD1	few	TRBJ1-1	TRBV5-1	CASIRKPGAGGVGMNTEAFF	TGCGCCAGCATCAGAAAACCGGGGGCAGGGGGCGTCGGAATGAACACTGAAGCTTTCTTT
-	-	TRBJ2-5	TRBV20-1	CSAEKETQYF	TGCAGTGCAGAAAAAGAGACCCAGTACTTC
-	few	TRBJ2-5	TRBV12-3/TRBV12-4	CASSFAPETQYF	TGTGCCAGCAGTTTTGCCCCGGAGACCCAGTACTTC
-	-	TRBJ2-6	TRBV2	CASTRDLVGSGANVLTF	TGTGCCAGCACGCGGGACCTCGTTGGCTCTGGGGCCAACGTCCTGACTTTC
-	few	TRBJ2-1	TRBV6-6	CASSYPTSSEQFF	TGTGCCAGCAGTTACCCGACTAGTTCTGAGCAGTTCTTC
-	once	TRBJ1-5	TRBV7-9	CASSLDPQPQHF	TGTGCCAGCAGCTTAGATCCTCAGCCCCAGCATTTT
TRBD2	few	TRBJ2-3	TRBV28	CASSPLKRGSTDTQYF	TGTGCCAGCAGTCCTCTCAAGCGGGGGTCAACAGATACGCAGTATTTT
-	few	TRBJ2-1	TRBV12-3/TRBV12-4	CASSSRQSYNEQFF	TGTGCCAGCAGTTCGCGGCAGTCCTACAATGAGCAGTTCTTC
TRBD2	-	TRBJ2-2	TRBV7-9	CASSPAPGLAGSNTGELFF	TGTGCCAGCAGCCCCGCTCCGGGACTAGCGGGTAGTAACACCGGGGAGCTGTTTTTT
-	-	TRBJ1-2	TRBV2	CASSEGSGRPSGYTF	TGTGCCAGCAGTGAAGGGTCGGGCAGGCCCAGCGGCTACACCTTC
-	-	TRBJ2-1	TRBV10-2	CASSQGGETQFF	TGCGCCAGCAGTCAGGGTGGGGAGACCCAGTTCTTC
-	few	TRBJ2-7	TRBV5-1	CASSLSYGYEQYF	TGCGCCAGCAGCTTGTCTTACGGTTACGAGCAGTACTTC
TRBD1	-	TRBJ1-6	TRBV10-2	CASGHGTGNNSPLHF	TGCGCCAGCGGACACGGGACAGGAAATAATTCACCCCTCCACTTT
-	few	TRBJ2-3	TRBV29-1	CSAGNGGTDTQYF	TGCAGCGCCGGAAACGGAGGAACAGATACGCAGTATTTT
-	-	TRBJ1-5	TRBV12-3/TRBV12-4	CASNLRTAFQPQHF	TGTGCCAGCAATTTAAGGACAGCCTTTCAGCCCCAGCATTTT
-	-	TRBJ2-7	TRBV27	CASSFKDSSYEQYF	TGTGCCAGCAGTTTTAAGGACAGCTCCTACGAGCAGTACTTC
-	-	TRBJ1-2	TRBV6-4	CASSERTGRGYTF	TGTGCCAGCAGTGAGAGGACTGGTCGGGGCTACACCTTC
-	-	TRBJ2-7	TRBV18	CASSPRPGIYEQYF	TGTGCCAGCTCACCACGGCCGGGAATCTACGAGCAGTACTTC
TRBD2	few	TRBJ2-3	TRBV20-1	CSASTARLAGVVDTQYF	TGCAGTGCTAGTACAGCCCGACTAGCGGGCGTAGTAGATACGCAGTATTTT
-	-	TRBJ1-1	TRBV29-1	CSVEVMGSTEAFF	TGCAGCGTTGAAGTGATGGGGTCGACTGAAGCTTTCTTT
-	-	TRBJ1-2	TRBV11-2	CASSRDGTPYGYTF	TGTGCCAGCAGCCGTGACGGGACTCCCTATGGCTACACCTTC
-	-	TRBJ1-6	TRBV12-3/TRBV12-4	CASSPNFNSPLHF	TGTGCCAGCAGTCCGAACTTTAATTCACCCCTCCACTTT
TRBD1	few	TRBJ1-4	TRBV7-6	CASSPTDRQINEKLFF	TGTGCCAGCAGCCCAACGGACAGGCAAATTAATGAAAAACTGTTTTTT
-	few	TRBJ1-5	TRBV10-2	CASSESSWEPQHF	TGCGCCAGCAGTGAGTCGTCGTGGGAGCCCCAGCATTTT
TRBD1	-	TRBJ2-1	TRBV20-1	CSARRTGAIGNEQFF	TGCAGTGCTAGGAGGACAGGGGCCATCGGGAATGAGCAGTTCTTC
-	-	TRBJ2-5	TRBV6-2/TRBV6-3	CAANQETQYF	TGTGCCGCTAACCAAGAGACCCAGTACTTC
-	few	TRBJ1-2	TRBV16	CASSPRLLGYTF	TGTGCCAGCAGCCCCAGGTTATTGGGCTACACCTTC
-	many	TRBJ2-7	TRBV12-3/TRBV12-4	CASSLVPDEQYF	TGTGCCAGCAGCTTAGTCCCAGACGAGCAGTACTTC
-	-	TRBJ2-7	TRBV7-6	CASSLRDPELTYEQYF	TGTGCCAGCAGCTTACGCGACCCAGAACTTACCTACGAGCAGTACTTC
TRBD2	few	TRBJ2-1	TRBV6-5	CASSSPGLAGPGAYNEQFF	TGTGCCAGCAGTTCTCCGGGACTAGCGGGGCCAGGGGCCTACAATGAGCAGTTCTTC
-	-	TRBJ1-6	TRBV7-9	CASSVRTASYLHF	TGTGCCAGCAGCGTAAGGACAGCAAGTTACCTCCACTTT
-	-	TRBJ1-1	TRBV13	CASSYGQTEAFF	TGTGCCAGCAGCTACGGACAAACTGAAGCTTTCTTT
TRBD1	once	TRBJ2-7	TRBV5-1	CASSRLGTGGHEQYF	TGCGCCAGCAGCCGTCTCGGGACAGGGGGCCACGAGCAGTACTTC